This T cell receptor beta chain derives from a study of T-cell memory formation after mild COVID-19. Using its own MiXCR run on the 5' RACE reads, TCRdb lists one record per CDR3 protein. The table shows some 110,000 distinct CDR3 sequences, with over 10% occurring only once. The CDR3 has 13 residues. After removal of 11 bases from V and 5 bases from J, the junction contained 8 bases not matched to a gene. From germline, CDR1 is MNHEY and CDR2 SVGAGI. This clonotype has only a few counts. The sequence was collected from an adult woman who had mild COVID-19 (a few samples of this study predate the infection). Cell type and time point are not known. The genes are TRBV6-5 and TRBJ2-1; 8 bases fit TRBD2. The sample taken for sequencing was PBMCs or a T cell subset sorted from them (not recorded which). DNA for the CDR3: TGTGCCTCCTACGGGGGGGCCCACAATGAGCAGTTCTTC. Its protein is CASYGGAHNEQFF.